This entry concerns a single TCR beta chain. The sample is drawn from a study of T cells in Graves' hyperthyroidism and ophthalmopathy. The study defined stable Graves' hyperthyroidism as no ophthalmopathy progression within 18 months. Hyperthyroidism had been newly diagnosed in patients aged 18 to 65, and its duration was under 2 months. Researchers barred patients who had uncontrolled infection, other autoimmune disease, pregnancy or lactation. This CDR3 contains 17 residues. J was trimmed by 3 bases and V by 5 bases; bases with no gene match: 13. Germline lookup yields CDR1 MNHEY and CDR2 SVGEGT. TCR beta CDR3 sequences were amplified from RNA transcripts. A first-round RT-PCR of the TCR CDR3 used the HTBI primer set. Each CDR3 protein is one row after TCRdb ran MiXCR on the multiplex PCR reads. The repertoire holds more than 600,000 distinct CDR3 sequences, about a sixth seen once, with 8.4% in the top ten.

Sequencing was carried out using blood. This clonotype was sampled from a man aged 18 to 35 with Graves' hyperthyroidism. The V and J genes are TRBV6-2 or TRBV6-3 and TRBJ2-3; 8 positions agree with TRBD2. CDR3 in amino acids: CASSPIRSGTGTDTQYF. The CDR3 region has the DNA TGTGCCAGCAGTCCCATACGTAGCGGGACGGGGACAGATACGCAGTATTTT.